These T cell receptor beta chains were read from a single sample in a study of T cells after somatic rescue of genetic block. Some clones are missing from TCRdb's copy, which holds only in-frame ones; the method was immunoSEQ multiplex PCR. The data contain 13,000 to 15,000 clones, around 70% of them singletons. The sequenced sample consisted of peripheral blood mononuclear cells (PBMCs). These receptors all come from a man between 18 and 35 years old. The CDR3 runs from the conserved cysteine through the conserved F or W. D genes are given only for firm matches. Expanded clones get a size class; other rows say once, few or many, or leave the size out.

V gene	J gene	D gene	clone size	CDR3 protein	CDR3 DNA
TRBV7-3	TRBJ2-7	TRBD2	-	CASSRSGSVYEQYF	TGTGCCAGCAGCCGTAGCGGGAGCGTATACGAGCAGTACTTC
TRBV28	TRBJ1-5	-	-	CASRHPGGSNQPQHF	TGTGCCAGCAGACACCCCGGAGGCAGCAATCAGCCCCAGCATTTT
TRBV2	TRBJ2-7	TRBD2	-	CASSGLAGGPYEQYF	TGTGCCAGCAGCGGTCTAGCGGGGGGCCCCTACGAGCAGTACTTC
TRBV6-5	TRBJ2-7	TRBD2	medium-sized	CASSYSKLAGVYEQYF	TGTGCCAGCAGTTACTCGAAACTAGCGGGAGTGTACGAGCAGTACTTC
TRBV9	TRBJ2-1	TRBD1	-	CASSDFRDSPNNEQFF	TGTGCCAGCAGCGACTTCCGGGACAGCCCCAACAATGAGCAGTTCTTC
TRBV7-6	TRBJ1-2	-	few	CASSLSRWAGDNYGYTF	TGTGCCAGCAGCCTTAGTAGGTGGGCAGGGGATAACTATGGCTACACCTTC
TRBV21-1	TRBJ1-5	-	-	CASSLRLHWHHQPQHF	TGTGCCAGCAGCTTGAGGCTACATTGGCATCATCAGCCCCAGCATTTT
TRBV14	TRBJ2-2	-	few	CASSQDWGTLATVFF	TGTGCCAGCAGCCAAGATTGGGGGACACTAGCGACGGTGTTTTTT
TRBV7-2	TRBJ1-2	-	-	CASSLERDGYGYTF	TGTGCCAGCAGCTTAGAAAGGGACGGCTATGGCTACACCTTC
TRBV5-1	TRBJ2-7	-	-	CASSFGPLYEQYF	TGCGCCAGCAGCTTTGGTCCCCTCTACGAGCAGTACTTC
TRBV6-5	TRBJ2-5	TRBD1	-	CASSAGTGIQETQYF	TGTGCCAGCAGTGCCGGGACAGGTATCCAAGAGACCCAGTACTTC
TRBV27	TRBJ2-2	-	few	CASGPWNTGELFF	TGTGCCAGCGGGCCCTGGAACACCGGGGAGCTGTTTTTT
TRBV14	TRBJ2-4	TRBD1	-	CASSARQGARAIQYF	TGTGCCAGCAGCGCCCGACAGGGGGCTAGAGCCATTCAGTACTTC
TRBV5-1	TRBJ2-5	TRBD1	-	CASSSLTGVQETQYF	TGCGCCAGCAGCTCTTTAACAGGGGTCCAAGAGACCCAGTACTTC
TRBV7-9	TRBJ2-1	TRBD2	-	CASSLVGRGSSYNEQFF	TGTGCCAGCAGCTTAGTGGGTCGCGGGAGCTCCTACAATGAGCAGTTCTTC
TRBV10-3	TRBJ2-1	TRBD2	-	CAISDWTSGTAGYNEQFF	TGTGCCATCAGTGATTGGACTAGCGGGACCGCCGGGTACAATGAGCAGTTCTTC
TRBV5-1	TRBJ2-3	-	-	CASSLGMQSTDTQYF	TGCGCCAGCAGCTTGGGGATGCAGAGCACAGATACGCAGTATTTT
TRBV5-5	TRBJ2-7	-	once	CASSLAGPAYEQYF	TGTGCCAGCAGCTTGGCAGGTCCGGCCTACGAGCAGTACTTC
TRBV19	TRBJ2-3	-	-	CASSIPHRSDTQYF	TGTGCCAGTAGTATACCACATAGGTCAGATACGCAGTATTTT
TRBV5-1	TRBJ2-7	TRBD2	once	CASSLRTVASGLPYEQYF	TGCGCCAGCAGCTTGAGGACGGTAGCTAGCGGGTTACCCTACGAGCAGTACTTC
TRBV25-1	TRBJ1-6	-	-	CASSPLRDTNSPLHF	TGTGCCAGCAGTCCCCTTCGGGACACCAATTCACCCCTCCACTTT
TRBV28	TRBJ1-4	-	-	CASSSSSKRGRTNEKLFF	TGTGCCAGCAGTTCCTCGAGTAAGAGGGGTAGGACTAATGAAAAACTGTTTTTT
TRBV20-1	TRBJ1-2	-	few	CSADGYTF	TGCAGTGCTGATGGCTACACCTTC
TRBV15	TRBJ1-3	-	-	CATSVPLGGGISGNTIYF	TGTGCCACCAGTGTCCCGCTGGGGGGGGGTATCTCTGGAAACACCATATATTTT
TRBV11-1	TRBJ2-5	TRBD1	-	CASSPRQGDPQETQYF	TGTGCCAGCAGCCCCCGACAGGGGGATCCTCAAGAGACCCAGTACTTC
TRBV5-1	TRBJ1-3	-	-	CASSLDRPGGNTIYF	TGCGCCAGCAGCTTGGACAGGCCGGGGGGAAACACCATATATTTT
TRBV5-1	TRBJ2-2	-	-	CASLQGSGELFF	TGCGCCAGCTTGCAGGGTTCCGGGGAGCTGTTTTTT
TRBV19	TRBJ2-3	-	-	CASSIKAFTDTQYF	TGTGCCAGTAGTATAAAGGCCTTCACAGATACGCAGTATTTT
TRBV2	TRBJ2-1	-	-	CASSLTALGYYNEQFF	TGTGCCAGCAGCCTGACGGCGTTAGGTTACTACAATGAGCAGTTCTTC
TRBV6-6	TRBJ2-5	-	-	CASSYWTRERETQYF	TGTGCCAGCAGTTACTGGACCAGGGAGAGGGAGACCCAGTACTTC
TRBV11-2	TRBJ2-3	-	few	CASSFSRATDTQYF	TGTGCCAGCAGCTTCTCTAGGGCCACAGATACGCAGTATTTT
TRBV5-1	TRBJ1-3	-	-	CASSGTFGNTIYF	TGCGCCAGCTCCGGGACATTTGGAAACACCATATATTTT
TRBV25-1	TRBJ2-7	-	-	CASSDSPGRRDEQYF	TGTGCCAGCAGTGACTCTCCGGGACGGCGGGACGAGCAGTACTTC
TRBV10-3	TRBJ2-5	TRBD1	-	CAISESGGWGTQYF	TGTGCCATCAGTGAATCAGGGGGCTGGGGGACCCAGTACTTC
TRBV5-1	TRBJ1-3	-	-	CASSRGVPNTIYF	TGCGCCAGCAGCCGAGGGGTTCCGAACACCATATATTTT
TRBV28	TRBJ2-7	-	-	CASSSQEYEQYF	TGTGCCAGCAGTTCCCAGGAGTACGAGCAGTACTTC
TRBV5-1	TRBJ1-2	-	few	CASSLALRQDGNGYTF	TGCGCCAGCAGCTTGGCCCTCCGACAGGATGGGAATGGCTACACCTTC
TRBV20-1	TRBJ2-7	-	-	CSARPWSEQYF	TGCAGTGCTAGGCCGTGGAGCGAGCAGTACTTC
TRBV5-4	TRBJ2-1	-	-	CASSLDQHSYNEQFF	TGTGCCAGCAGCTTAGACCAACACTCCTACAATGAGCAGTTCTTC
TRBV9	TRBJ2-7	TRBD2	-	CASSSRTSGSYEQYF	TGTGCCAGCAGCTCTCGGACTAGCGGGAGTTACGAGCAGTACTTC
TRBV25-1	TRBJ1-5	-	once	CASSESGRGGQPQHF	TGTGCCAGCAGTGAATCCGGCAGGGGAGGTCAGCCCCAGCATTTT
TRBV28	TRBJ2-7	TRBD1	-	CASSAPRGPSSYEQYF	TGTGCCAGCAGTGCGCCCAGGGGGCCTAGCTCCTACGAGCAGTACTTC
TRBV11-3	TRBJ2-7	TRBD1	few	CASSPSTGGTYEQYF	TGTGCCAGCAGCCCATCGACAGGGGGAACCTACGAGCAGTACTTC
TRBV6-5	TRBJ1-6	-	-	CASSWETATSSPLHF	TGTGCCAGCAGTTGGGAGACAGCGACCTCTTCACCCCTCCACTTT
TRBV6-5	TRBJ2-7	-	-	CASSLARGDYEQYF	TGTGCCAGCAGTTTGGCGAGGGGGGACTACGAGCAGTACTTC
TRBV28	TRBJ1-2	-	-	CASSTYPTANYGYTF	TGTGCCAGCAGTACCTACCCGACGGCGAACTATGGCTACACCTTC
TRBV5-8	TRBJ2-3	-	once	CASSPEGKTDTQYF	TGTGCCAGCAGCCCGGAAGGGAAAACAGATACGCAGTATTTT
TRBV28	TRBJ1-1	-	few	CASSLWARVANKGTEAFF	TGTGCCAGCAGTTTATGGGCCAGGGTGGCAAACAAGGGCACTGAAGCTTTCTTT
TRBV11-3	TRBJ2-2	-	few	CASSLETGELFF	TGTGCCAGCAGCTTAGAAACCGGGGAGCTGTTTTTT
TRBV27	TRBJ1-2	TRBD1	-	CASRDSTGRTYGYTF	TGTGCCAGCAGGGACTCGACAGGGCGCACCTATGGCTACACCTTC
TRBV28	TRBJ2-7	TRBD2	-	CASSRLGPSGGAYEQYF	TGTGCCAGCAGTCGATTGGGCCCTAGCGGGGGCGCCTACGAGCAGTACTTC
TRBV7-3	TRBJ2-5	-	-	CASSLVMGETQYF	TGTGCCAGCAGCTTAGTAATGGGGGAGACCCAGTACTTC
TRBV29-1	TRBJ2-5	-	-	CSAFTGLETQYF	TGCAGCGCTTTCACAGGGCTGGAGACCCAGTACTTC
TRBV28	TRBJ2-1	-	-	CASSSRRGITPYNEQFF	TGTGCCAGCAGTTCCCGTCGGGGGATTACCCCTTACAATGAGCAGTTCTTC
TRBV5-6	TRBJ1-1	-	-	CASRLRGPITEAFF	TGTGCCAGCAGACTCCGGGGTCCGATCACTGAAGCTTTCTTT
TRBV5-6	TRBJ1-1	-	-	CASSWTFGDNTEAFF	TGTGCCAGCAGCTGGACATTTGGGGATAACACTGAAGCTTTCTTT
TRBV28	TRBJ2-3	-	-	CASSFILGGTTDTQYF	TGTGCCAGCAGTTTTATATTGGGCGGGACCACAGATACGCAGTATTTT
TRBV2	TRBJ2-3	TRBD2	-	CASSVSATSPKYF	TGTGCCAGCAGTGTTAGCGCGACTAGCCCGAAGTATTTT
TRBV6-1	TRBJ1-2	-	-	CASHGDNYGYTF	TGTGCCAGCCACGGGGACAACTATGGCTACACCTTC
TRBV5-6	TRBJ2-2	TRBD1	-	CASSGYGTGQRTGELFF	TGTGCCAGCAGTGGGTACGGGACAGGGCAGAGAACCGGGGAGCTGTTTTTT